Below are 13 T cell receptor beta chains sequenced from a single sample in a study of T cells in Graves' hyperthyroidism and ophthalmopathy. TCR beta CDR3 regions were amplified from RNA transcripts. Initially, a first-round RT-PCR of the TCR CDR3 employed the HTBI primer set. From the multiplex PCR reads, TCRdb called clonotypes with MiXCR, one entry per CDR3 protein. The sample has hundreds of thousands of distinct CDR3 sequences, approximately 15% seen once. Sequenced: blood. Source of these receptors: a woman aged 25 to 45 with Graves' hyperthyroidism that later progressed to Graves' ophthalmopathy.

This clonotype was seen a few times. The chain combines TRBV10-3 with TRBJ2-1, with 9 bases aligning to TRBD2. From germline, CDR1 is ENHRY and CDR2 SYGVKD. J lost 7 bases, V lost 3 bases, and 13 bases had no gene match. The CDR3 covers 17 residues. DNA of the CDR3: TGTGCCATCAGTGAACTAGCGGGCCAAGGGGGGAAGAATGAGCAGTTCTTC. The encoded protein is CAISELAGQGGKNEQFF.

This chain links TRBV10-3 with TRBJ2-1; D not certain. Germline CDR1 is ENHRY and CDR2 is SYGVKD. The CDR3 is 14 amino acids. V was shortened by 5 bases and J by 2 bases, with 10 bases between the two germline ends. CDR3 sequence (DNA): TGTGCCATCAGTAGCGCCGGCACCTACAATGAGCAGTTCTTC. Its protein is CAISSAGTYNEQFF.

This clonotype was recorded a few times. The chain has TRBV6-2 or TRBV6-3 and TRBJ2-1; D is possibly TRBD1 (7 bases). CDR3 length: 16 residues. Trimming pared 6 bases from V and 1 base from J, leaving 16 bases between. Germline CDR1 is MNHEY and CDR2 is SVGEGT. CDR3 sequence (DNA): TGTGCCAGCAGGGGCGGGACAGACTCATCCTACAATGAGCAGTTCTTC. Protein sequence: CASRGGTDSSYNEQFF.

This clonotype was observed at least ten times. The V and J genes are TRBV12-5 and TRBJ1-1; possibly TRBD1 for D (5 bases). V was trimmed by 5 bases and J by 5 bases, leaving 18 bases between them. The CDR3 totals 15 residues. CDR1 is LGHNT and CDR2 is FRNRAP in the germline V gene. CDR3 bases: TGTGCTAGTGGTCCAGAAACGGGGGAAATTACTGAAGCTTTCTTT. Its protein is CASGPETGEITEAFF. Drawing the rest from reference TRBV12-5 and TRBJ1-1, the complete variable domain is DARVTQTPRHKVTEMGQEVTMRCQPILGHNTVFWYRQTMMQGLELLAYFRNRAPLDDSGMPKDRFSAEMPDATLATLKIQPSEPRDSAVYFCASGPETGEITEAFFGQGTRLTVV.

This clonotype was counted ten times or more. The rearrangement uses TRBV11-2 and TRBJ1-2; D remains unclear. Germline values: CDR1 SGHAT, CDR2 FQNNGV. The CDR3 sequence is 14 residues long. Trimming shortened V by 8 bases and J by 9 bases, and 22 bases separated the two germline ends. CDR3 sequence (DNA): TGTGCCAGCGATACGAGACTAGTCCCTTACTGCTACACCTTC. Protein product: CASDTRLVPYCYTF.

In this sample, this clonotype turned up a few times. The chain has TRBV9 and TRBJ2-1, with 9 nucleotides matching TRBD1. The germline V gene has CDR1 SGDLS and CDR2 YYNGEE. Trimming removed 3 bases from V and 9 bases from J; junction bases left unmatched: 7. The CDR3 is 14 amino acids. The CDR3 protein is CASSGDRGTVEQFF. The CDR3 DNA follows: TGTGCCAGCAGCGGTGACAGGGGGACGGTTGAGCAGTTCTTC.

This clonotype was found many times. The chain links TRBV9 to TRBJ1-2; no firm D call. V was cut by 1 base and J by 4 bases, with 8 bases left in between. Germline V lookup: CDR1 SGDLS, CDR2 YYNGEE. The CDR3 consists of 13 residues. The CDR3 DNA reads as TGTGCCAGCAGCGTAACGGAAACCTATGGCTACACCTTC. This encodes CASSVTETYGYTF.

This clonotype was recorded at least ten times. The chain joins TRBV13 to TRBJ2-5; no reliable D call. The V and J ends lost 5 bases and 3 bases respectively, with 10 bases between them. CDR3 size: 13 residues. The germline V gene encodes CDR1 PRHDT and CDR2 FYEKMQ (reference sequence). The CDR3 DNA sequence: TGTGCCAGCAGCCTCTCAGGAGAAGAGACCCAGTACTTC. As protein: CASSLSGEETQYF. Using reference TRBV13 and TRBJ2-5 for the parts outside the CDR3, the full variable domain is AAGVIQSPRHLIKEKRETATLKCYPIPRHDTVYWYQQGPGQDPQFLISFYEKMQSDKGSIPDRFSAQQFSDYHSELNMSSLELGDSALYFCASSLSGEETQYFGPGTRLLVL.

This chain joins TRBV20-1 and TRBJ1-4, with D hard to call. CDR1 and CDR2 from the germline V gene are DFQATT and SNEGSKA (reference sequence). The CDR3 consists of 14 residues. V lost 5 bases to trimming and J lost 8 bases, with 18 bases between them. CDR3 amino acids: CSAGLSGNNEKLFF. CDR3 nucleotide sequence: TGCAGTGCTGGCCTCTCGGGGAATAACGAAAAACTGTTTTTT.

This clonotype was observed many times. The genes are TRBV7-9 and TRBJ2-3; D is unresolved. CDR3 length: 14 residues. Germline V gene data show CDR1 as SEHNR and CDR2 as FQNEAQ (reference sequence). The V gene lost 5 bases and the J gene lost 1 base, with 10 bases spanning the gap. As DNA, the CDR3 is TGTGCCAGCAGCCCACCTCCAGGCACAGATACGCAGTATTTT. This encodes CASSPPPGTDTQYF.

In its sample, this clonotype was seen a few times. The chain carries TRBV7-9 and TRBJ2-2; 9 bases align to TRBD2. J was trimmed by 2 bases and V by 3 bases; bases with no gene match: 10. The CDR3 consists of 18 residues. Germline V lookup: CDR1 SEHNR, CDR2 FQNEAQ (reference sequence). As DNA, the CDR3 is TGTGCCAGCAGCTTGGAGGCCTTGACTAGCGGAAACACCGGGGAGCTGTTTTTT. Residues: CASSLEALTSGNTGELFF.

This chain links TRBV20-1 with TRBJ1-5; 10 positions match TRBD1. The CDR3 runs to 15 residues. With 5 bases clipped from V and 5 bases from J, the junction kept 9 bases outside the gene matches. CDR1 DFQATT and CDR2 SNEGSKA come from the germline V gene (reference sequence). This chain's CDR3 is CSAFQSGTGDQPQHF. The CDR3, as DNA: TGCAGTGCTTTCCAGAGCGGGACAGGGGATCAGCCCCAGCATTTT.

This clonotype was seen at least ten times. V is TRBV30 and J is TRBJ2-7; tentatively, D is TRBD1 (6 bases). Germline values: CDR1 GTSNPN, CDR2 SVGIG (reference sequence). The CDR3 loop spans 13 amino acids. V dropped 5 bases and J dropped 3 bases, with 14 bases sitting between them. CDR3 DNA sequence: TGTGCCTGGGAACCCCGGGACAACTACGAGCAGTACTTC. Translated: CAWEPRDNYEQYF.